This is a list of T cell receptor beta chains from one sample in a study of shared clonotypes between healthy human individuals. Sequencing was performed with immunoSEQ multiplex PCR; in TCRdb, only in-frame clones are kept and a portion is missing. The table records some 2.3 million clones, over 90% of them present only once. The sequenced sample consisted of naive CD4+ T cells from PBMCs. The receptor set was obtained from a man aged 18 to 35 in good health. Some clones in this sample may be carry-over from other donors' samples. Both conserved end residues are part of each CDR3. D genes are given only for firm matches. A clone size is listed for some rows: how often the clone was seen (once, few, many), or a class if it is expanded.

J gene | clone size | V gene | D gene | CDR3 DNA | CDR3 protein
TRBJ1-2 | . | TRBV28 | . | TGTGCCAGCAGGCCGCTGGGGGGCTATGGCTACACCTTC | CASRPLGGYGYTF
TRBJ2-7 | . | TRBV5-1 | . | TGCGCCAGCAGCTCCCCAAACTACGAGCAGTACTTC | CASSSPNYEQYF
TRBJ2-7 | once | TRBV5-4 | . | TGTGCCAGCAGCTTGGCCGGGACGCACACCTACGAGCAGTACTTC | CASSLAGTHTYEQYF
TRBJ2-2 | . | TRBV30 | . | TGTGCCTGGAGCCCCGACACCGGGGAGCTGTTTTTT | CAWSPDTGELFF
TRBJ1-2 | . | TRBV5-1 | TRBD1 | TGCGCCAGCAGCTTAATAGGACAGGGTGAATATGGCTACACCTTC | CASSLIGQGEYGYTF
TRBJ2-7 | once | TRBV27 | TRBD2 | TGTGCCAGCAGTACCCGACTAGCGGGATCCTCCTACGAGCAGTACTTC | CASSTRLAGSSYEQYF
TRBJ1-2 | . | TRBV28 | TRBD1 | TGTGCCAACAGGGGGGACTATGGCTACACCTTC | CANRGDYGYTF
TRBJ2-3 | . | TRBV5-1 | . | TGCGCCAGCAGCTTGGAGGCGCTTTTCACAGATACGCAGTATTTT | CASSLEALFTDTQYF
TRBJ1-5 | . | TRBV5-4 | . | TGTGCCAGCAGCTTGGCCGGGCCGGATCAGCCCCAGCATTTT | CASSLAGPDQPQHF
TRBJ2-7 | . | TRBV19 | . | TGTGCCACCGCCGGGACAACATACGAGCAGTACTTC | CATAGTTYEQYF
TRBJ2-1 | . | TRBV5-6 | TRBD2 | TGTGCCAGCAGCCCCCTAGCGGGAGATAGCGATGAGCAGTTCTTC | CASSPLAGDSDEQFF
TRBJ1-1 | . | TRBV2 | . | TGTGCCAGCAGTGGGGATCACAATACTGAAGCTTTCTTT | CASSGDHNTEAFF
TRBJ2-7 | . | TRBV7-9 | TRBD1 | TGTGCCAGCAGCTTTTCGGACAGGCGGCTCTACGAGCAGTACTTC | CASSFSDRRLYEQYF
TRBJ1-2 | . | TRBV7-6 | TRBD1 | TGTGCCAGCAGTCAGGGGGCAGGCTATGGCTACACCTTC | CASSQGAGYGYTF
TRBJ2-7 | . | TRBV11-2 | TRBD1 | TGTGCCAGCAGCAACCCGGGACAGGGTTCTTACGAGCAGTACTTC | CASSNPGQGSYEQYF
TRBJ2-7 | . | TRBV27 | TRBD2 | TGTGCCAGCAGTTTATTAGGGCTGGGGGAGGGCGAGCAGTACTTC | CASSLLGLGEGEQYF
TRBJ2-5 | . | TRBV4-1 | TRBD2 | TGCGCCAGCAGCCAAGATTTAGCGGGAGAATGGGAGACCCAGTACTTC | CASSQDLAGEWETQYF
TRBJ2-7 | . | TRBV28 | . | TGTGCCAGCAAAACTCCAGGGGTCGACGAGCAGTACTTC | CASKTPGVDEQYF
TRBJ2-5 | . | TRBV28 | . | TGTGCCAGCAGACGAGGACAAGGCATGTTCGTGACCCAGTACTTC | CASRRGQGMFVTQYF
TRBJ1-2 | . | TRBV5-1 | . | TGCGCCAGCAGCTTCGATGCTGACAGCTATGGCTACACCTTC | CASSFDADSYGYTF
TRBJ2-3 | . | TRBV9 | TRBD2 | TGTGCCAGCAGCCTCGGGAGGGCTAGCGGGAGTTGGGGCACAGATACGCAGTATTTT | CASSLGRASGSWGTDTQYF
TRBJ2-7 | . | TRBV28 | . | TGTGCCAGCAGGGTGCCGGGCCCCTCCTACGAGCAGTACTTC | CASRVPGPSYEQYF
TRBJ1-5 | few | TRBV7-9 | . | TGTGCCAGCAGCCCAATCAGTACCTTCAATCAGCCCCAGCATTTT | CASSPISTFNQPQHF
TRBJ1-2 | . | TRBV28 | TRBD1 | TGTGCCAGCAGCCTCCAGGTTGGCAGGGGGCCGATTGGCTACACCTTC | CASSLQVGRGPIGYTF
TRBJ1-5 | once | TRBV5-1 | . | TGCGCCAGCAGCTTAGAGGGGGTTAGCAATCAGCCCCAGCATTTT | CASSLEGVSNQPQHF
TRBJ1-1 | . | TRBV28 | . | TGTGCCAGTACGACAACAACGGACACTGAAGCTTTCTTT | CASTTTTDTEAFF
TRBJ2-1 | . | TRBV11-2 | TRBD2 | TGTGCCAGCAGCTTGGGGGTGGGGACTAGTACCCCTCAGTTCTTC | CASSLGVGTSTPQFF
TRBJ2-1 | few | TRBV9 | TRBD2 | TGTGCCAGCAGCGTAACTAGCGGGAGTTACAATGAGCAGTTCTTC | CASSVTSGSYNEQFF
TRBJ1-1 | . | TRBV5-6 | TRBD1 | TGTGCCAGCAGCTCGCCGGGACAGGGGGCGGCCACTGAAGCTTTCTTT | CASSSPGQGAATEAFF
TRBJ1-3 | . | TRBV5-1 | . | TGCGCCAGCAGCTTGGAACCCACCAGGGGAATCGGAAACACCATATATTTT | CASSLEPTRGIGNTIYF
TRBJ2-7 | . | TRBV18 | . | TGTGCCAGCTCACCACCGGTCAGTAACGAGCAGTACTTC | CASSPPVSNEQYF
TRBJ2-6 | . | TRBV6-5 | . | TGTGCCAGCGGGGCCGTGACTGGGGCCAACGTCCTGACTTTC | CASGAVTGANVLTF
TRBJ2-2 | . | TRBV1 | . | TGCACCAGCAGCCGACAGGGAGGCGGGGAGCTGTTTTTT | CTSSRQGGGELFF
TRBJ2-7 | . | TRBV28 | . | TGTGCCAGCAGGAGCCCGACTAAGACCTACGAGCAGTACTTC | CASRSPTKTYEQYF
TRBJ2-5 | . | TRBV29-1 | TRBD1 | TGCAGCGCCCGGGACAGGGGTCGGCAAGAGACCCAGTACTTC | CSARDRGRQETQYF
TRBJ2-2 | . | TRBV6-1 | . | TGTGCCAGCAGTGTCGGGACTCCGTGGCTGTTTTTT | CASSVGTPWLFF
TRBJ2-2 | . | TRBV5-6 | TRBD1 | TGTGCCAGCAGCGCGCGGACAGGGGTCATCGGGGAGCTGTTTTTT | CASSARTGVIGELFF
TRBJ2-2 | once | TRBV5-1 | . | TGCGCCAGCAGCTTGCTCGGGGCGAACACCGGGGAGCTGTTTTTT | CASSLLGANTGELFF